The 13 T cell receptor beta chains below were found in one sample sequenced in a study of blood T cells in healthy people across ages. A sample-barcoded 5' primer and a J-beta primer mix were used in a second PCR of roughly 6 to 12 cycles. TCRdb fed the 5' RACE reads into MiXCR, producing one record per CDR3 protein. Seen here are around 870,000 distinct CDR3 sequences, more than 25% observed once, and the top ten hold roughly 17%. The sequenced sample was blood. The receptors shown here come from a woman at least 80 years old in good health.

As for this clonotype: Just one base apart from a much larger clone, this may be a read error. The rearrangement uses TRBV3-1 and TRBJ2-1; D is perhaps TRBD1 (6 bases). The CDR3 loop spans 16 amino acids. CDR1 is LGHDT and CDR2 is YNNKEL in the germline V gene (reference sequence). Written as DNA, the CDR3 is TGTGCCGGCAGCCAAGAAGGGACATTCTCCTACAATGAGCAGTTCTTC. Translation gives CAGSQEGTFSYNEQFF.

This clonotype occurred a few times. The chain is built from TRBV6-2 or TRBV6-3 and TRBJ1-1; D not resolved. In germline, CDR1 is MNHEY, CDR2 SVGEGT. The CDR3 sequence is 15 residues long. Trimming removed 2 bases from V and 4 bases from J, with 14 bases in between. The CDR3 DNA reads TGTGCCAGCAGTTACGCCCGGACCCAAGGCACTGAAGCTTTCTTT. Translated, it gives CASSYARTQGTEAFF.

This clonotype appeared a single time. Possible read error: a much larger clone is one base away. The CDR3 carries no conserved terminal phenylalanine or tryptophan, so it likely arises from a read error. V is TRBV2 and J is TRBJ1-2; no reliable D call. Germline V gives CDR1 SNHLY, CDR2 FYNNEI. Trimming removed 6 bases from V and 0 bases from J, with 5 bases in between. The CDR3 runs 12 residues. The CDR3 sequence: CASRPTNYGYTC. The CDR3 region has the DNA TGTGCCAGCAGACCAACTAACTATGGCTACACCTGC.

Remarks on this clonotype: A much larger clone sits a single nucleotide away, making a read error possible. The chain couples TRBV6-6 to TRBJ2-3; the D gene is possibly TRBD1 (6 bases). Germline V gene sequence: CDR1 MNHNY, CDR2 SVGAGI (reference sequence). The CDR3 covers 16 residues. CDR3 sequence: CASSYPDRYSTDTRYF. In DNA form, the CDR3 reads TGTGCCAGCAGTTACCCCGACAGGTATAGCACAGATACGCGGTATTTT.

This clonotype was seen ten or more times. V usage is TRBV10-1 and J usage is TRBJ2-1, with D unresolved. CDR1 and CDR2 (germline): WNHNN, SYGVQD (reference sequence). The CDR3 loop spans 12 amino acids. The V and J ends lost 0 bases and 9 bases respectively, with 6 bases between them. CDR3 sequence reads: CASSESRVEQFF. The CDR3 region has the DNA TGCGCCAGCAGTGAGTCTAGAGTTGAGCAGTTCTTC.

In the case of this clonotype: This may be a read error: a much more frequent sequence differs by one nucleotide. The chain combines TRBV4-3 with TRBJ2-7; D not certain. Trimming removed 4 bases at V and 2 bases at J, with 12 bases between. The CDR3 length is 14 residues. Germline-derived CDR1 and CDR2 are LGHNA and YSLEER. CDR3 DNA sequence: TGCGCCAGCAGCCCTTCTACGAGCCCCTACGAGCAGTACTTC. Protein product: CASSPSTSPYEQYF.

The chain employs TRBV14 and TRBJ2-1; D is possibly TRBD2 (7 bases). The DNA end favors TRBJ2-7, so the J call may be wrong. This CDR3 spans 16 amino acids. Per germline, CDR1 SGHDN and CDR2 FVKESK. The CDR3 DNA is TGTGCCAGCAGCCAAGATGCGGGGGCCGTTTACAATGAGCAGTACTTC. This translates into CASSQDAGAVYNEQYF.

On this clonotype itself: A much more abundant neighbour one base away suggests this may be a read error. The V gene is TRBV28, the J gene TRBJ2-1; 10 nucleotides align to TRBD1. CDR3 size: 16 residues. Germline V gene lookup returns CDR1 MDHEN and CDR2 SYDVKM. CDR3 amino acids: CASRISGTGDYNEQVF. In DNA form, the CDR3 reads TGTGCCAGCAGGATATCCGGGACAGGGGACTACAATGAGCAGGTCTTC.

The table lists this clonotype with a few counts. The chain combines TRBV12-3 or TRBV12-4 with TRBJ2-1; D is possibly TRBD2 (5 bases). CDR3 length: 15 residues. Trimming took off 8 bases at V and 3 bases at J, with 17 bases between the two ends. The CDR3 here is CASLKEVVGYNEQFF. CDR3 in DNA: TGTGCCAGCCTCAAGGAGGTGGTGGGCTACAATGAGCAGTTCTTC.

This clonotype occurred many times. V is TRBV20-1 and J is TRBJ1-6, with unresolved D. Germline assignment: CDR1 DFQATT and CDR2 SNEGSKA (reference sequence). The CDR3 loop spans 17 amino acids. Between the trimmed V and J ends, which lost 5 bases and 7 bases, there was a span of 24 bases. Written as DNA, the CDR3 is TGCAGTGCTCGCACGGGCCAGCATTTACGGCACAATTCACCCCTCCACTTT. Translation: CSARTGQHLRHNSPLHF.

The chain combines TRBV2 with TRBJ2-2; the D gene is possibly TRBD2 (7 bases). The CDR3 consists of 14 residues. Between the trimmed V and J ends, which lost 7 bases and 4 bases, there was a span of 13 bases. Looked up from germline, CDR1 is SNHLY and CDR2 is FYNNEI. The DNA of the CDR3 is TGTGCCAGCAAGGGGGGGCGAGTCACCGGGGAGCTGTTTTTT. It yields the protein CASKGGRVTGELFF.

This clonotype was recorded at least ten times. The rearrangement joins TRBV20-1 to TRBJ2-5; D is undetermined. V was trimmed by 0 bases and J by 2 bases, leaving 10 bases between them. The germline CDR1 and CDR2 sequences are DFQATT and SNEGSKA (reference sequence). CDR3 length: 14 residues. CDR3 region: CSARDPPGQETQYF. CDR3 DNA: TGCAGTGCTAGAGATCCGCCAGGTCAAGAGACCCAGTACTTC.

This clonotype occurred a few times. The chain employs TRBV20-1 and TRBJ1-6, with 8 bases aligning to TRBD1. The V segment lost 0 bases and the J segment 2 bases; nucleotides outside the gene matches: 12. Looked up from germline, CDR1 is DFQATT and CDR2 is SNEGSKA (reference sequence). The CDR3 has 19 residues. CDR3 region: CSARDSTDRGRTYNSPLHF. The CDR3 nucleotides are TGCAGTGCTAGAGATTCGACAGACAGGGGAAGGACCTATAATTCACCCCTCCACTTT.